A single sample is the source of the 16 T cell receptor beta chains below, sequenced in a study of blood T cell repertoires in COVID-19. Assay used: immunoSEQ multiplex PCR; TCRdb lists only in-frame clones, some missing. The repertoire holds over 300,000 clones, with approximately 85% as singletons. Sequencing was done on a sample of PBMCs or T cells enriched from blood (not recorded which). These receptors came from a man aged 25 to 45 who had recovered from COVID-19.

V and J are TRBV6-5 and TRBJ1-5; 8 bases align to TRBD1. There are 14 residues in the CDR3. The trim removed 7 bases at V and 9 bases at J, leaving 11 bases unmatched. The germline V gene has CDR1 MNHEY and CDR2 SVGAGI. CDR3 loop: CASTLGQGILPQHF. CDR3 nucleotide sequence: TGTGCCAGCACCCTAGGACAGGGAATCCTGCCCCAGCATTTT.

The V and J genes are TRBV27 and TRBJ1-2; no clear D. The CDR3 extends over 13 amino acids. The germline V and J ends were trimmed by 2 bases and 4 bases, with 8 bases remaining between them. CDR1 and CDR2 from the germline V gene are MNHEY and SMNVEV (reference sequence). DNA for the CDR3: TGTGCCAGCAGTTTAGATGGCGGCTATGGCTACACCTTC. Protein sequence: CASSLDGGYGYTF.

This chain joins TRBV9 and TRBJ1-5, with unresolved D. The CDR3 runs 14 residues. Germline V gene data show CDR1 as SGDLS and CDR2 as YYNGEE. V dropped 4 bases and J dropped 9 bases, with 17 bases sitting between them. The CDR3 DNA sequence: TGTGCCAGCAGCTCCCACGGAACGTCGGGGCCCCAGCATTTT. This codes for CASSSHGTSGPQHF.

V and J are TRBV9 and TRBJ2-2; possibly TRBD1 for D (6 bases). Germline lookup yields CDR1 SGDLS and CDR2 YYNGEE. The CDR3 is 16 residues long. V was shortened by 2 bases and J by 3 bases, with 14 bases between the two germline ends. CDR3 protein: CASSVNRDTDTGELFF. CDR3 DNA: TGTGCCAGCAGCGTCAACCGGGACACGGACACCGGGGAGCTGTTTTTT.

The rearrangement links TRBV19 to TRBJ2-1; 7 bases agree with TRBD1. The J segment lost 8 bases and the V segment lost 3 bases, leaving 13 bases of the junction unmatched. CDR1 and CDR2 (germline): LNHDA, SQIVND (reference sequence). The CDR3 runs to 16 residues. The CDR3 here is CASSIERGGVRDEQFF. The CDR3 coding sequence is TGTGCCAGTAGTATTGAGCGAGGGGGCGTACGGGATGAGCAGTTCTTC.

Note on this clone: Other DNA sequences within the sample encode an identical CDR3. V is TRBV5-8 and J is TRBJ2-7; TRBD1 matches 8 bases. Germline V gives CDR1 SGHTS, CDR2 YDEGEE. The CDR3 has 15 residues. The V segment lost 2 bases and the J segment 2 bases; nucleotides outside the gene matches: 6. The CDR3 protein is CASSLGQGLTYEQYF. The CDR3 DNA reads TGTGCCAGCAGCTTAGGACAGGGTCTAACCTACGAGCAGTACTTC.

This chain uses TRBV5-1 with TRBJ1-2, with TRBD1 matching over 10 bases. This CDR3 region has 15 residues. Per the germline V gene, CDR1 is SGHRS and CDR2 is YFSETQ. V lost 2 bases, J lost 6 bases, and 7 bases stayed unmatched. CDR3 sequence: CASSLLTGGGDGYTF. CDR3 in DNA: TGCGCCAGCAGCTTACTGACAGGGGGCGGGGATGGCTACACCTTC. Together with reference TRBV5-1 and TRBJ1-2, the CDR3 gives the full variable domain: KAGVTQTPRYLIKTRGQQVTLSCSPISGHRSVSWYQQTPGQGLQFLFEYFSETQRNKGNFPGRFSGRQFSNSRSEMNVSTLELGDSALYLCASSLLTGGGDGYTFGSGTRLTVV.

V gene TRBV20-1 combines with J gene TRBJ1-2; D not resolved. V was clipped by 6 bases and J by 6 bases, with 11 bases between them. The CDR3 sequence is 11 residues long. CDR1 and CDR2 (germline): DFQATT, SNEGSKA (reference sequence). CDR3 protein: CSATELDGYTF. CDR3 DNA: TGCAGTGCAACGGAGCTAGATGGCTACACCTTC.

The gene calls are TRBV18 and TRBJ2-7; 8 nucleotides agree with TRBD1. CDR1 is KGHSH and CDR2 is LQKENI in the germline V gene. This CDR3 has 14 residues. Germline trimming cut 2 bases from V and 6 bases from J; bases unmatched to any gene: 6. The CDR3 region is CASSPNTGGREQYF. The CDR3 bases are TGTGCCAGCTCACCAAATACAGGGGGGCGCGAGCAGTACTTC.

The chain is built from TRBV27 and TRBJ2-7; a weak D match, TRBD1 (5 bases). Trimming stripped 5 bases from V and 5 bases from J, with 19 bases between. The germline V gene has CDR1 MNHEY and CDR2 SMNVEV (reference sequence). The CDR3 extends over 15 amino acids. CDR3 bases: TGTGCCAGCAGTCCCGGCCAGGGCACGAGAGACGAGCAGTACTTC. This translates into CASSPGQGTRDEQYF.

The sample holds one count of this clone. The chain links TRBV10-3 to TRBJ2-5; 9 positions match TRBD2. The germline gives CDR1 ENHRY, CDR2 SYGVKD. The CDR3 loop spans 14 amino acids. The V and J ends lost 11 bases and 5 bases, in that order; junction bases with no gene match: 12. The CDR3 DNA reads TGTGCCGCCTCGCGGGGGGGCCAGCAGGAGACCCAGTACTTC. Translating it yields CAASRGGQQETQYF.

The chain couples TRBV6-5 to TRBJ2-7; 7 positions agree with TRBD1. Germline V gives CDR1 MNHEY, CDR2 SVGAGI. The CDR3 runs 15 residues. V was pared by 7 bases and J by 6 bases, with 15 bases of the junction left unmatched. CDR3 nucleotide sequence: TGTGCCAGCACTCACAAAGGGGGACAGACGGGCGAGCAGTACTTC. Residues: CASTHKGGQTGEQYF.

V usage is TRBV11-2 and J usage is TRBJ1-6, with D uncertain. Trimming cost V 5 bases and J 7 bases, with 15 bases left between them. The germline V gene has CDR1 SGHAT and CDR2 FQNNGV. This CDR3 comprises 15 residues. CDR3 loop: CASSHLRLRNSPLHF. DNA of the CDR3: TGTGCCAGCAGCCACTTGAGGCTGCGGAATTCACCCCTCCACTTT.

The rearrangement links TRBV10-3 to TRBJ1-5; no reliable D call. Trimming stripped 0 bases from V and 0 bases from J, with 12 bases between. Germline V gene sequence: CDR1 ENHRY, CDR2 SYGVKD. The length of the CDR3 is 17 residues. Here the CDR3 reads CAISESVLSSSNQPQHF. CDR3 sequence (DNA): TGTGCCATCAGTGAGTCGGTCCTATCCTCTAGCAATCAGCCCCAGCATTTT.

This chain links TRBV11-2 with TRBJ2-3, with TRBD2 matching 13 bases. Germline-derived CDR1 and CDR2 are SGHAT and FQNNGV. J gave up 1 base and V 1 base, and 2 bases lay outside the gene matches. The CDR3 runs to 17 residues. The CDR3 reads CASSLGTSGGRTDTQYF. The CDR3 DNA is TGTGCCAGCAGCTTAGGGACTAGCGGGGGCCGCACAGATACGCAGTATTTT.

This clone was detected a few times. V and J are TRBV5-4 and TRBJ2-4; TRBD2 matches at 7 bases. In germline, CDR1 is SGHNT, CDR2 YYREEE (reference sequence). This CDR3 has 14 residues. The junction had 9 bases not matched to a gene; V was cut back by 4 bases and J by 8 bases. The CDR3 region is CASSNPSGGDIQYF. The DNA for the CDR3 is TGTGCCAGCAGCAACCCGTCGGGGGGTGACATTCAGTACTTC.